Sequencing of this T cell receptor (beta chain) was carried out in a study of Ad26.COV2.S vaccination and SARS-CoV-2 variants. The study, taken as a whole, reports: Measurements of TCR breadth and depth may have given underestimates of the total T cell responses. Post-vaccination spike-specific CD8+ and CD4+ T cell responses reportedly had substantial breadth. People who got the vaccine or the placebo had similar non-spike TCR breadth.

The repertoire was sequenced with immunoSEQ multiplex PCR; TCRdb's copy has only in-frame clones and lacks some. This sample has approximately 340,000 clones, with approximately 84% found just once. CDR1 and CDR2 from the germline V gene are MNHNS and SASEGT. The V gene end was trimmed by 4 bases and the J gene end by 1 base; junction bases not matched to a gene: 3. This CDR3 is 17 amino acids long. A note on this clone: Antigen unknown.

As for treatment: 15 to 20 received Ad26.COV2.S at low or high dose, single or two shots; several received placebo; per-sample allocation not given. Sampling occurred on day 63 after the first vaccine or placebo injection. An Ad26 vector expressing Wuhan-strain SARS-CoV-2 spike constituted the vaccine. This TCR came from a person between 18 and 59 years old who received the Ad26.COV2.S COVID-19 vaccine or a placebo. The rearrangement uses TRBV6-1 and TRBJ2-2; 13 bases map to TRBD2. The source was peripheral blood, collected in a trial of Ad26.COV2.S vaccine versus placebo. CDR3 region: CASSGTSGRENTGELFF. CDR3 bases: TGTGCCAGCAGTGGGACTAGCGGGAGAGAGAACACCGGGGAGCTGTTTTTT.